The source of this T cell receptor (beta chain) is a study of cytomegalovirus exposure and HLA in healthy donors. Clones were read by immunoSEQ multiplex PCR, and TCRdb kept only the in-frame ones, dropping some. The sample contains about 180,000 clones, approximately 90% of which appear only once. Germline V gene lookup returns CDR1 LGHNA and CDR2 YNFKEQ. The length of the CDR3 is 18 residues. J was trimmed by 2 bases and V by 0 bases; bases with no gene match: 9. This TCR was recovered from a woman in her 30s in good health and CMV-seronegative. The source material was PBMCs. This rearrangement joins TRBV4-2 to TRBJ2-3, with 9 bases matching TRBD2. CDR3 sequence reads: CASSQDMGRGGDTDTQYF. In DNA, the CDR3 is TGTGCCAGCAGCCAAGATATGGGGCGGGGGGGCGACACAGATACGCAGTATTTT.